The clone carrying this TCR beta chain was seen ten or more times. Construction of the TCR beta libraries employed iRepertoire HTBI primers in conjunction with Arm-PCR of CDR3 regions. From the multiplex PCR reads, TCRdb called clonotypes with MiXCR, one entry per CDR3 protein. Among approximately 270,000 distinct CDR3 sequences, roughly 18% were seen once, and the ten largest hold 14%. This entry comes from a study of regulatory T cells in long-lasting Graves disease. J gave up 3 bases and V 5 bases, and 11 bases lay outside the gene matches. Germline V gene lookup returns CDR1 SGHTA and CDR2 FQGTGA. This CDR3 comprises 16 residues. Time point reported: newly diagnosed GD, antithyroid drugs for less than 3 months. Construction of the TCR library relied on RNA isolated from PBMCs. The sample was also linked to a second study, of T cells in Graves' hyperthyroidism and ophthalmopathy.

The source of this sequence is a woman aged 30 to 39 with Graves disease. The chain uses TRBV7-3 and TRBJ2-3; 7 bases are a match to TRBD2. The material was peripheral blood mononuclear cells (PBMCs), obtained at new diagnosis, from a patient treated with antithyroid drugs. CDR3 sequence reads: CASSGFRVGGTDTQYF. The CDR3 nucleotides are TGTGCCAGCAGCGGTTTTCGCGTCGGGGGGACAGATACGCAGTATTTT.